This TCR beta chain is drawn from a study of cytomegalovirus exposure and HLA in healthy donors. Study details: The same platform used for the roughly 650 first-cohort repertoires was also used for the 100 to 150 validation repertoires, as a later analysis reported.

Sequenced by immunoSEQ multiplex PCR; TCRdb stores in-frame clones only, minus some. The repertoire has some 340,000 clones, around 90% of them found once; the top ten carry 1.2%. Study findings and constraints: Accounts indicate the classifier identified cytomegalovirus status with strong specificity and sensitivity.

Among the roughly 120 subjects of the validation cohort, separate from the 666-subject first cohort, were the donors. As concerns this clone: Its matching antigen is unknown. Other DNA variants within this sample encode the same CDR3.

The sequence was obtained from a woman aged 30 to 39 in good health and CMV-seropositive. Sequenced: PBMCs.

The DNA of the CDR3 is TGTGCCAGCAGTTCACGGAGCAATCAGCCCCAGCATTTT. This codes for CASSSRSNQPQHF. The chain couples TRBV27 to TRBJ1-5, with D hard to call. Per germline, CDR1 MNHEY and CDR2 SMNVEV (reference sequence). The CDR3 is made up of 13 amino acids. V was trimmed by 4 bases and J by 1 base, leaving 5 bases between them.